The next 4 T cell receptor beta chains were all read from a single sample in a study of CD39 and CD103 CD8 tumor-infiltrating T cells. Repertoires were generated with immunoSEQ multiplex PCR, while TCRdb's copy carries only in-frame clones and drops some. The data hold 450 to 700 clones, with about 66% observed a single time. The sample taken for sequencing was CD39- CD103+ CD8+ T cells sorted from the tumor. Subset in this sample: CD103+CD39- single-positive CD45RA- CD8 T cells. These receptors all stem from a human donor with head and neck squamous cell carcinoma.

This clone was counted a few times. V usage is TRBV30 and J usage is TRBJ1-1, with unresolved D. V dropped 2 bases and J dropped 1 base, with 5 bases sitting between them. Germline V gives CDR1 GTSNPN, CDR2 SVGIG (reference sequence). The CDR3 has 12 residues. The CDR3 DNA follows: TGTGCCTGGAGTAGAGCGAACACTGAAGCTTTCTTT. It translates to CAWSRANTEAFF. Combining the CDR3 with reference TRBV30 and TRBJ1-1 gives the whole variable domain SQTIHQWPATLVQPVGSPLSLECTVEGTSNPNLYWYRQAAGRGLQLLFYSVGIGQISSEVPQNLSASRPQDRQFILSSKKLLLSDSGFYLCAWSRANTEAFFGQGTRLTVV.

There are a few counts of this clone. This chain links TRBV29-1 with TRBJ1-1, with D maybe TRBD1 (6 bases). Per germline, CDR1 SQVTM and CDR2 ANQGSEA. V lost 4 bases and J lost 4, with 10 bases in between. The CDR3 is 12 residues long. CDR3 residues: CSVVEGGTEAFF. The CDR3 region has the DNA TGCAGCGTTGTCGAGGGGGGCACTGAAGCTTTCTTT.

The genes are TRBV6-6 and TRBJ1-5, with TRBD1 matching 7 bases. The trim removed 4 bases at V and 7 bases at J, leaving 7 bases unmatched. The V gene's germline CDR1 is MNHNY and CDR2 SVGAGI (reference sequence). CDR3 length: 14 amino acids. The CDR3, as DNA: TGTGCCAGCAGTTTTGACAGGGAAAGGCAGCCCCAGCATTTT. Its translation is CASSFDRERQPQHF.

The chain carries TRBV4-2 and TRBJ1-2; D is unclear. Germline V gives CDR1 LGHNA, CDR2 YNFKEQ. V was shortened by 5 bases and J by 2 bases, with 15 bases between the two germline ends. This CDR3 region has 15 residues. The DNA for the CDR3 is TGTGCCAGCAGCAGCCCCCTTACCAGCAACTATGGCTACACCTTC. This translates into CASSSPLTSNYGYTF.